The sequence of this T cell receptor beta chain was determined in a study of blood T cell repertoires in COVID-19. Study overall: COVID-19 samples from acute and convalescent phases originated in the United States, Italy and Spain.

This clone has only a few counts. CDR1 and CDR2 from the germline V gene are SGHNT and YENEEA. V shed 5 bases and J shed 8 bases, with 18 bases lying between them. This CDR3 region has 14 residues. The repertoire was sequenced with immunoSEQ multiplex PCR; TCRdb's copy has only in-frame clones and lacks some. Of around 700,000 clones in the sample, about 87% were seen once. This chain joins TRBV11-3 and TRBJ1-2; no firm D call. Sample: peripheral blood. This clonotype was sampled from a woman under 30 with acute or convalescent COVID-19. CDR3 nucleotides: TGTGCCAGCAGCGGCGCGTACGAGGGCGAGGGCTACACCTTC. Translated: CASSGAYEGEGYTF.